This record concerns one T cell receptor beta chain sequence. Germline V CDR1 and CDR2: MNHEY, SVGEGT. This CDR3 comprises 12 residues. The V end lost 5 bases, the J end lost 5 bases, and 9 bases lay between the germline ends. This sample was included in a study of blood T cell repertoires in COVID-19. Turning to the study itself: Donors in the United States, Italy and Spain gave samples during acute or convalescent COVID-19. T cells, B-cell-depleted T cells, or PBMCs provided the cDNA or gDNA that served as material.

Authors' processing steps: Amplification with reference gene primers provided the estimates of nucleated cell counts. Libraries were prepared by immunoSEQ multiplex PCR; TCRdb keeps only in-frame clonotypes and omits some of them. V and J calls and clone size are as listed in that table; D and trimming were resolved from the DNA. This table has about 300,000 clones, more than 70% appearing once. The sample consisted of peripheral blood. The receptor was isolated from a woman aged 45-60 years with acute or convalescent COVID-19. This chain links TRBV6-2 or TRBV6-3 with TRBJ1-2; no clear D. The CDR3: CASSNTRYGYTF. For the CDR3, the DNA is TGTGCCAGCAGTAACACAAGATATGGCTACACCTTC.